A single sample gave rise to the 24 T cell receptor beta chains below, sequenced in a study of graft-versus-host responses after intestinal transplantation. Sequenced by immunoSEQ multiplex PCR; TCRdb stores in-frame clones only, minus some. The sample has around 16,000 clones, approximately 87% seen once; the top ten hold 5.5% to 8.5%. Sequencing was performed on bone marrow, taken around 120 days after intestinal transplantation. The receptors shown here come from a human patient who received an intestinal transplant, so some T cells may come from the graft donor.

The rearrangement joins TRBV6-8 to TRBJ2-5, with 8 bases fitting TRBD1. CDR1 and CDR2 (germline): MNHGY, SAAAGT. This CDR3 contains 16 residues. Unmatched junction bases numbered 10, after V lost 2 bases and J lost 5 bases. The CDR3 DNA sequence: TGTGCCAGCAGTTACAATGGACAGGGCGAGATGGAGACCCAGTACTTC. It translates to CASSYNGQGEMETQYF.

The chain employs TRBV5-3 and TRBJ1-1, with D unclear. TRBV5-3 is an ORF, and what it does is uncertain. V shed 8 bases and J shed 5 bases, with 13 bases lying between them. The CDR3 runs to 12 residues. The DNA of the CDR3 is TGTGCCAGCAGCCTTCGGGGTACTGAAGCTTTCTTT. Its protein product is CASSLRGTEAFF.

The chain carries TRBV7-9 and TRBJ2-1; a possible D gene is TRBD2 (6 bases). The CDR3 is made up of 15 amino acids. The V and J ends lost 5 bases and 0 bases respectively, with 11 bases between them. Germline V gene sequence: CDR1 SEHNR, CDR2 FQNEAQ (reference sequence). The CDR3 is CASSPPEGSYNEQFF. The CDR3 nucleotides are TGTGCCAGCAGCCCCCCGGAGGGCTCCTACAATGAGCAGTTCTTC.

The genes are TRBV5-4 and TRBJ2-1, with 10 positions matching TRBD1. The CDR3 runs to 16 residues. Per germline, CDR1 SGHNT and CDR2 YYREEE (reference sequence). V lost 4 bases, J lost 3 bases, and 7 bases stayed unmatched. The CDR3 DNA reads TGTGCCAGCAGCGGGCAGGACAGGGGGATCTACAATGAGCAGTTCTTC. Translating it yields CASSGQDRGIYNEQFF.

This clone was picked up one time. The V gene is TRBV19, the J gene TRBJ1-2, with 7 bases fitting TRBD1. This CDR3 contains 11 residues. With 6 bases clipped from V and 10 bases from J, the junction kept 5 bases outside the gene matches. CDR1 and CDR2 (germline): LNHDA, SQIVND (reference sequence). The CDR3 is CASRQGRNYTF. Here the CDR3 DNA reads TGTGCCAGTAGACAGGGGAGGAACTACACCTTC.

CDR3 protein: CASSRHWVTEAFF. CDR3 nucleotide sequence: TGCGCCAGCAGCCGTCATTGGGTCACTGAAGCTTTCTTT. The V gene is TRBV4-1, the J gene TRBJ1-1, with D unresolved. CDR3 length: 13 amino acids. V gave up 4 bases and J gave up 4 bases, with 10 bases separating them. CDR1 is MGHRA, CDR2 YSYEKL, per germline.

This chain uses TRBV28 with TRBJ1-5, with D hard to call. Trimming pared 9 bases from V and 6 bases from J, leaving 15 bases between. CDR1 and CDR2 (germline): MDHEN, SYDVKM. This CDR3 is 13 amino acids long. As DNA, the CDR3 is TGTGCCAGTTTATCCTACCTTGGTCAGCCCCAGCATTTT. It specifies CASLSYLGQPQHF.

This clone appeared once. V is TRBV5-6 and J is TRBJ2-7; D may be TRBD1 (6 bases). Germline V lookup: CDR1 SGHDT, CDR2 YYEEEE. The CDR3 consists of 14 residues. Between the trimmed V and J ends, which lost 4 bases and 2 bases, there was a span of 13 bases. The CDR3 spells CASSRVGQPYEQYF. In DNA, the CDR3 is TGTGCCAGCAGCCGGGTAGGACAGCCCTACGAGCAGTACTTC.

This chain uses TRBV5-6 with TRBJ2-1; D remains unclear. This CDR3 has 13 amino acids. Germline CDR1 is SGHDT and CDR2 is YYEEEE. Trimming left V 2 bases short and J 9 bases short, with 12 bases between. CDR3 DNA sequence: TGTGCCAGCAGCTTCCCTCAGTACCTTGAGCAGTTCTTC. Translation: CASSFPQYLEQFF.

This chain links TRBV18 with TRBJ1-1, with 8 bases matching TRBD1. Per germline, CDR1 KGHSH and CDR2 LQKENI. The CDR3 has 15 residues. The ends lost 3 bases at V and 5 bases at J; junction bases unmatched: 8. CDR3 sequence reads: CASSPEQGVRTEAFF. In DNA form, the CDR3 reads TGTGCCAGCTCACCCGAACAGGGGGTAAGGACTGAAGCTTTCTTT. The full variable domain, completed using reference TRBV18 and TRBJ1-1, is NAGVMQNPRHLVRRRGQEARLRCSPMKGHSHVYWYRQLPEEGLKFMVYLQKENIIDESGMPKERFSAEFPKEGPSILRIQQVVRGDSAAYFCASSPEQGVRTEAFFGQGTRLTVV.

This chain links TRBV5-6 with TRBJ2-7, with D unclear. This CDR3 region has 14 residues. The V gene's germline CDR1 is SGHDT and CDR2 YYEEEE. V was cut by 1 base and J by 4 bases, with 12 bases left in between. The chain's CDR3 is CASSLWVGRYEQYF. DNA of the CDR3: TGTGCCAGCAGCTTGTGGGTAGGTCGATACGAGCAGTACTTC.

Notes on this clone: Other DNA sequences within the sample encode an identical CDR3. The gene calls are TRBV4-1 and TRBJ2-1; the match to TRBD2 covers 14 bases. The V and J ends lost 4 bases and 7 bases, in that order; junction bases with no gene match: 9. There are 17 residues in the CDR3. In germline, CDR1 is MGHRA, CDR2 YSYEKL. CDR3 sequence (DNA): TGCGCCAGCAGCCCTACCCAGGGACTAGCGGGAGATAATGAGCAGTTCTTC. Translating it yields CASSPTQGLAGDNEQFF.

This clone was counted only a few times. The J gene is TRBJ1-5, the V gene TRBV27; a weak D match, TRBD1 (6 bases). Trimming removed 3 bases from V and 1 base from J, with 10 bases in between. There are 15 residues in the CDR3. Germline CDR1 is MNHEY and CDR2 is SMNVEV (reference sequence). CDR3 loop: CASSFGQFSNQPQHF. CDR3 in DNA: TGTGCCAGCAGTTTTGGACAGTTCAGCAATCAGCCCCAGCATTTT.

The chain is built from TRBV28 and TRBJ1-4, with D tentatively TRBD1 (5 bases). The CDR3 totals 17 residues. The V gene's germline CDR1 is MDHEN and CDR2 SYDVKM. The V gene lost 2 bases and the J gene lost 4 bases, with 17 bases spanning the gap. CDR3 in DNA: TGTGCCAGCAGTTTAAATGGCGGGGGATCGGGTAATGAAAAACTGTTTTTT. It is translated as CASSLNGGGSGNEKLFF. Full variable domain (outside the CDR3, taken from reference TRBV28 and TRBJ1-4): DVKVTQSSRYLVKRTGEKVFLECVQDMDHENMFWYRQDPGLGLRLIYFSYDVKMKEKGDIPEGYSVSREKKERFSLILESASTNQTSMYLCASSLNGGGSGNEKLFFGSGTQLSVL.

The CDR3 is CASSHGTLYGYTF. The CDR3 nucleotides read TGTGCCAGTAGTCACGGGACGCTGTATGGCTACACCTTC. The V call is TRBV19, the J call TRBJ1-2; perhaps TRBD1 as D (5 bases). The CDR3 has 13 residues. Germline assignment: CDR1 LNHDA and CDR2 SQIVND (reference sequence). V gave up 5 bases and J gave up 5 bases, with 12 bases separating them.

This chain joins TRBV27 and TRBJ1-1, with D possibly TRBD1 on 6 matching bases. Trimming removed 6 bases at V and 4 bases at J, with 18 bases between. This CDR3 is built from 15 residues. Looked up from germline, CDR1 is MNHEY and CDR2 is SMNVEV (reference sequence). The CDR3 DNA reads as TGTGCCAGCAGGTCAACAGGGTTTCATAGCACTGAAGCTTTCTTT. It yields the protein CASRSTGFHSTEAFF.

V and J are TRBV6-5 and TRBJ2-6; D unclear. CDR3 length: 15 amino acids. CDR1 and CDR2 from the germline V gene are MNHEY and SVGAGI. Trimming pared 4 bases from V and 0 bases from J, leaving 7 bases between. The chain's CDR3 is CASSSHASGANVLTF. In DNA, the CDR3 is TGTGCCAGCAGTTCCCATGCCTCTGGGGCCAACGTCCTGACTTTC.

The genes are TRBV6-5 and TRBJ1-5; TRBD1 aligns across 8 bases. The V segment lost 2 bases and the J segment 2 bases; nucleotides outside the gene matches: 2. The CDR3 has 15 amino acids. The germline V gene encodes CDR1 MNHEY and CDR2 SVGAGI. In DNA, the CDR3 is TGTGCCAGCAGTTACGCACAGGGGGGCAATCAGCCCCAGCATTTT. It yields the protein CASSYAQGGNQPQHF.

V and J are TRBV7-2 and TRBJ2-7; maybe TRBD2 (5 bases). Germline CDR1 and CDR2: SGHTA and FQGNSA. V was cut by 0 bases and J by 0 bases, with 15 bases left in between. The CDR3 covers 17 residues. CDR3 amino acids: CASSLASVGGRSYEQYF. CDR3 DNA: TGTGCCAGCAGCTTAGCGAGCGTTGGAGGTCGCTCCTACGAGCAGTACTTC.

The CDR3 DNA reads TGTGCCAGCAGCCCCACAGGGCCGGAGACCCAGTACTTC. Encoded protein: CASSPTGPETQYF. The chain is built from TRBV6-1 and TRBJ2-5, with D maybe TRBD1 (6 bases). V lost 6 bases, J lost 5 bases, and 13 bases lay in between. Germline V lookup: CDR1 MNHNS, CDR2 SASEGT. The CDR3 is made up of 13 amino acids.

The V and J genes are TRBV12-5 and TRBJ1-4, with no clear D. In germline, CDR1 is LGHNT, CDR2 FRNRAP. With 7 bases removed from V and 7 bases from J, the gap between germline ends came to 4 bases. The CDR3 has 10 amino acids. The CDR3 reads CASVSEKLFF. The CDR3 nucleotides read TGTGCTAGTGTGAGTGAAAAACTGTTTTTT.

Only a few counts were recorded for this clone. The CDR3 bases are TGTGCCAGCAGCCTAAGCGGAAGCACAGATACGCAGTATTTT. Translating gives CASSLSGSTDTQYF. The V gene is TRBV7-3, the J gene TRBJ2-3; a possible D gene is TRBD2 (5 bases). Trimming shortened V by 5 bases and J by 0 bases, and 9 bases separated the two germline ends. The CDR3 is 14 residues long. Germline lookup yields CDR1 SGHTA and CDR2 FQGTGA.

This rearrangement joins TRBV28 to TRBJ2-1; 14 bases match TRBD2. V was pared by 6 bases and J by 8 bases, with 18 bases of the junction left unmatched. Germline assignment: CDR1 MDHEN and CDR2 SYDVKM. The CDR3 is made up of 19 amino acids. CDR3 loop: CASSPLYRLAGGRIYEQFF. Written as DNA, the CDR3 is TGTGCCAGCAGCCCACTATATAGACTAGCGGGAGGGAGAATATATGAGCAGTTCTTC.

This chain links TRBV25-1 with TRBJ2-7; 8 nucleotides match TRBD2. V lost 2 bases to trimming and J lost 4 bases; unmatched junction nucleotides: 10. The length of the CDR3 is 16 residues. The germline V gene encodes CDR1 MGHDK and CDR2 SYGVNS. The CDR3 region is CASSERIREGRYEQYF. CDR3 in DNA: TGTGCCAGCAGTGAAAGAATACGGGAGGGCAGATACGAGCAGTACTTC.